This T cell receptor beta chain was captured in a study of T cells in Graves' hyperthyroidism and ophthalmopathy. Germline values: CDR1 SGHAT, CDR2 FQDESV (reference sequence). Trimming cost V 1 base and J 6 bases, with 18 bases left between them. This CDR3 has 16 residues. At least ten counts were recorded for this clonotype. Amplified TCR beta CDR3 regions derived from RNA transcripts. RT-PCR in the first round (using the HTBI primer set) targeted the TCR CDR3. TCRdb reprocessed the multiplex PCR reads with MiXCR, giving one entry per CDR3 protein. Of under 300,000 distinct CDR3 sequences listed, about 14% are singletons. Hyperthyroidism was newly diagnosed in patients aged 18 to 65 (duration under 2 months).

The receptor's source is a woman under 40 with Graves' hyperthyroidism that later progressed to Graves' ophthalmopathy. The sample comprised blood. The chain links TRBV11-1 to TRBJ1-1; no clear D. DNA of the CDR3: TGTGCCAGCAGCTTAGAACTGTCCGGGTGGCGGGCTGAAGCTTTCTTT. Encoded protein: CASSLELSGWRAEAFF.